This TCR beta chain originates from a study of cytomegalovirus exposure and HLA in healthy donors (dated by TCRdb to about 2017). For the wider study: An earlier analysis of 587 of the donors reported about 260 Gb of sequence data and 95 million to 120 million unique TCR beta sequences obtained from approximately 180 million T cells. About 280 gigabases of sequencing data and 70 million to 100 million unique TCR sequences made up an early release that covered under 750 HLA-typed donors. Among the approximately 430 genotyped donors, 81% belonged to the genetic ancestry cluster associated with self-reported Caucasian donors. The aim of the study was to test whether cataloging public T cell receptors could identify signatures of past pathogen exposure. The T cell repertoires of around 670 subjects were profiled by immunosequencing and related to cytomegalovirus serostatus. Besides the first cohort of about 730 subjects, a separate validation cohort made up of 120 different subjects was used. High-throughput TCR immunosequencing, statistical association of individual TCRs with disease status, and machine learning were combined to predict cytomegalovirus infection status. In a later analysis, previously published TCR beta repertoires from several hundred donors were re-analyzed and high-resolution HLA genotyping was added so that TCR occurrence patterns could be studied. Rather than drawing on any new phenotypic data, the later analysis identified candidate immune exposures from TCR beta sequences and the way those sequences occurred across donors. In an earlier analysis of about 590 of the donors, high-throughput TCR beta sequencing was used to judge whether each TCR beta V gene segment behaved as functional or pseudogenic. Donor age, sex, ethnicity and CMV serostatus were compiled together with the repertoire data. A later genetic analysis used genome-wide SNP genotypes for about 60% of the 666 donors, treating that subset as a discovery cohort. Every discovery cohort repertoire had been produced on one sequencing platform. HLA typing covered class I and class II loci at four-digit resolution. Typing coverage differed by locus: A, B, C, DRB1 and DQB1 were typed in roughly 620-630 donors, DQA1 in about 510, DPA1 in 600 to 610, and DPB1 in approximately 450. Because of strong linkage in the cohort, five DR-DQ haplotypes were treated as single units for association and clustering. Among under 450 genotyped donors of the cohort, an average of approximately 230,000 unique TCR beta nucleotide sequences were sequenced per donor, roughly 18% of them non-productive.

The library came from the immunoSEQ multiplex PCR assay. A mixture of 60 forward primers for TCR Vbeta segments and 13 reverse primers for TCR Jbeta segments was used in the multiplex PCR. The CDR3 region of rearranged TCR beta genes was amplified from genomic DNA with a multiplex PCR assay. The amplified TCR beta libraries were sequenced on the Illumina HiSeq System as 87-base-pair reads. In the source study's methods: Across the roughly 640 repertoires, a later analysis counted some 80 million unique TCR beta chains, roughly 11 million of which were shared by at least two donors. A nearest-neighbor algorithm error-corrected the raw reads and collapsed the reads into unique sequences, merging closely related sequences to remove PCR and sequencing errors. V, D and J gene segments were assigned by aligning CDR3 sequences to IMGT reference sequences. For a sequence to be retained, a match of at least six nucleotides to both a V gene segment and a J gene segment was required. Rearrangements were called productive when the CDR3 lacked stop codons and stayed in frame with V and J; all others were non-productive. CDR3 was defined according to IMGT convention as the region running from the second conserved V-encoded cysteine to the conserved J-encoded phenylalanine. The earlier analysis of approximately 500 of the donors excluded sequences that lacked an unambiguous match to a single V gene segment. In an earlier analysis of several hundred of the donors, V segments were called functional above 56.7% productive rearrangements and were called segregating when the between-donor standard deviation exceeded 5%. A statistical classification framework was built for diagnosing cytomegalovirus status from the catalog of TCR beta chain sequences. A later analysis assigned V and J genes by comparing TCR nucleotide sequences with IMGT/GENE-DB human TR gene sequences. In a later analysis, CDR3 sequences and most-parsimonious VDJ recombination scenarios were assigned using the TCRdist pipeline. A later analysis defined each TCR beta chain by its CDR3 amino acid sequence plus V-gene family, and excluded reads lacking a unique V-gene family. In a later analysis, fewer than 650 highly shared, low-generation-probability nucleotide sequences were removed to address suspected cross-contamination and a sequencing artifact. In a later analysis, a clonal expansion index for each public chain was calculated from normalized within-repertoire ranks of inferred template counts. In a later analysis, generation probabilities were computed with a VDJ recombination model fitted to out-of-frame rearrangements, and the resulting probabilities were checked against IGoR. Hypergeometric tests were used in a later analysis to score TCR-TCR, TCR-HLA and TCR-CMV co-occurrence, with a repertoire-size bias correction applied to the TCR pairs. False discovery rates were estimated in a later analysis by permuting HLA or CMV assignments 20 times. In a later analysis, co-occurring TCRs were grouped using DBSCAN, with TCRdist sequence similarity added in when clustering inside HLA-allele-positive subsets. For co-occurrence clustering, repertoires with fewer than 30,000 or more than 120,000 public chains were excluded, along with roughly five repertoires with anomalous nucleotide sharing. TCRdb's version of the immuneACCESS table is confined to in-frame rearrangements and falls short of the full clone set. An unresolved V gene accounts for under half of the shortfall where checked; the remainder is of unknown origin. Clone size and V and J calls were adopted from that table, with D and trimming inferred from the DNA. This sample comprises about 140,000 clones, 80% of them detected only once. The ten top clones hold about 2.5% of the sample.

The cohort comprised 666 healthy bone marrow donors. At the time of sampling, all cohort members were nominally healthy, though unrecorded immune exposures were likely present. The donor tested CMV seronegative and was one of the 352 seronegative cohort members. A peripheral blood sample was provided by each donor, and peripheral blood mononuclear cells were used for TCR beta sequencing. Genomic DNA extraction from the blood cell samples was performed with the Qiagen DNeasy Blood Extraction Kit. Including cysteine and phenylalanine, the CDR3 has 14 amino acids. Solely the CDR3 DNA is kept, with 42 bases framed from the first base. CDR1 and CDR2 are drawn from the germline V gene: KGHSH, LQKENI. V is pared back by 6 bases and J by 6 bases, with 15 bases lying between the germline termini. The full study reports these points: Some IMGT-functional V segments, including TRBV6-2 and TRBV6-3, could not be distinguished by the 87-base-pair reads and were therefore excluded. For the cohort, immune exposure information was limited to CMV serostatus. In vitro tests confirmed that a few of the cytomegalovirus-associated TCR beta chains recognize cytomegalovirus antigens. Because HLA typing was missing for some donors at each locus, association tests included only the typed subset. An association between a missense DCLRE1C variant and V-gene and J-gene trimming of TCR beta chains was found in a later genetic analysis and replicated in an independent cohort. Strong co-occurrence of HLA alleles, especially DR and DQ, made assigning TCR associations to individual alleles difficult. Most TCR sequences were observed very rarely across donors, whereas some public TCRs were present in many individuals. In this cohort, only TCR beta chains were sequenced, and detectable features were limited by the absence of alpha or paired-chain data. In a later analysis, HLA-associated TCR beta chains showed more clonal expansion and lower generation probabilities than non-associated chains that were equally common. Cytomegalovirus status was reported to be diagnosed by the classifier with high specificity and sensitivity in both the original and validation cohorts. An earlier analysis of approximately 530 of the donors showed that most TCR beta V segments appeared in productive rearrangements either about 90% or about 30% of the time, which broadly matched IMGT annotations. According to a later genetic analysis, donors in an Asian-associated ancestry cluster had fewer N-insertions in productive TCRs than the approximately 630-donor mean. Correlated functional status among segregating V segments might reflect linkage disequilibrium, but an unknown experimental factor could not be ruled out. A further reported finding was that TCR beta sequences accurately predicted the HLA-A and HLA-B alleles for most subjects in the first cohort. Specific HLA alleles were associated with more than 15,000 TCR beta sequences at a false discovery rate of 0.05 in a later analysis. In a later analysis, TCR association rates were found to vary across HLA loci, with the most associated TCRs seen for DRB1 alleles and the fewest for HLA-C alleles. Several of the top co-occurrence clusters appeared to be linked to parvovirus B19, influenza, CMV and Epstein-Barr virus, according to a later analysis. Roughly uniform sequencing depth across donors was assumed in presence/absence analyses, although this assumption may not hold. A cluster of highly shared sequence variants was judged likely to represent a technical artifact of the sequencing pipeline. The study listed 150 to 200 TCR beta chains as associated with cytomegalovirus. Over 15 rarely observed V segments, including chromosome 9 orphons, were excluded from the earlier analysis of approximately 500 of the donors because counts were too low. In a later analysis, most CMV-associated TCR beta chains were found to appear HLA-restricted, with HLA associations seemingly driven largely by CMV exposure. The authors suggested that the approach could potentially be extended to other disease states and immunological phenotypes.

Regarding this clone: The antigen this receptor binds is unknown. Base qualities are not provided; no much larger clone lies one nucleotide away.

The source material was PBMCs. The receptor was isolated from a man aged 45 to 65 in good health and CMV-seronegative. Recombination joined TRBV18 with TRBJ2-4, and TRBD1 may be the D gene, going by 5 matching bases. CDR3 sequence: CASSQESGPNIQYF. The DNA sequence is TGTGCCAGCTCTCAAGAATCAGGGCCAAACATTCAGTACTTC.